This T cell receptor beta chain appears in the sequencing data of a study of blood T cell repertoires in COVID-19. Study details: Collection of acute and convalescent COVID-19 samples took place in the United States, Italy and Spain. T cells, B-cell-depleted T cells, or PBMCs supplied cDNA or gDNA.

Between the trimmed V and J ends, which lost 1 base and 0 bases, there was a span of 7 bases. This CDR3 has 15 residues. Germline assignment: CDR1 SEHNR and CDR2 FQNEAQ (reference sequence). Per the study methods: Researchers report that nucleated cell counts were estimated from reference gene primer amplification. Clones were read by immunoSEQ multiplex PCR, and TCRdb kept only the in-frame ones, dropping some. The V and J calls and the clone size are those of that table, but D and trimming were determined from the DNA. The sample comprises around 270,000 clones, about 87% of which are singletons, and approximately 4% rests with the top ten.

The chain has TRBV7-9 and TRBJ1-5; D perhaps matches TRBD1 (5 bases). Sample: peripheral blood. This receptor was identified in a man aged 60-69 years who had recovered from COVID-19. The CDR3 protein is CASSLEGYSNQPQHF. CDR3 coding DNA: TGTGCCAGCAGCTTAGAGGGGTATAGCAATCAGCCCCAGCATTTT.